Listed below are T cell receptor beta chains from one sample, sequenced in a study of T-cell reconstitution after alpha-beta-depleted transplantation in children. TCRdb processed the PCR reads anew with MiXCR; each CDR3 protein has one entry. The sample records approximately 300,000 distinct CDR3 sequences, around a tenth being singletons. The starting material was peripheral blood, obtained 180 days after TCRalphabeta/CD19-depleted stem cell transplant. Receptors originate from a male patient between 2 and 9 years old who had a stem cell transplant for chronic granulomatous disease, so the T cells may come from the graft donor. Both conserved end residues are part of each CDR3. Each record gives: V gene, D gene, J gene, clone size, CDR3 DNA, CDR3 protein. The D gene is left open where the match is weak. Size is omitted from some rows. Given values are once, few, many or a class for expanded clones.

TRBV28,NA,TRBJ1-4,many,TGTGCCAGCAGTTCATTGCCCTTCGACAGTAATGAAAAACTGTTTTTT,CASSSLPFDSNEKLFF
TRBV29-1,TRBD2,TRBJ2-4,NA,TGCAGCGTTGAAGATACGGGGGGGGGGAACATTCAGTACTTC,CSVEDTGGGNIQYF
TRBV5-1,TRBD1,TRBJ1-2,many,TGCGCCAGCAGCCTACAGACAGGGAATGGCTACACCTTC,CASSLQTGNGYTF
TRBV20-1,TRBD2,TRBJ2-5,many,TGCAGTGCTAGAGGGGGACTAGAAGAGACCCAGTACTTC,CSARGGLEETQYF
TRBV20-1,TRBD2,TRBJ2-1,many,TGCAGTGACAAACGCGGGCTAGCGGGGTACAATGAGCAGTTCTTC,CSDKRGLAGYNEQFF
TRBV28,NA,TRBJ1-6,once,TGTGCCAGCAGTTTATCAGGGAGACCCCTCCACTTT,CASSLSGRPLHF
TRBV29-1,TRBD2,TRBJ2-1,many,TGCAGCGCCCCCTATTGGACTAGCGAGAACAATGAGCAGTTCTTC,CSAPYWTSENNEQFF
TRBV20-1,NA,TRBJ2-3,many,TGCAGTGCTAGCGAATCGGGGAAGACAGATACGCAGTATTTT,CSASESGKTDTQYF
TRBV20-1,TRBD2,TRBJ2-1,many,TGCAGTGCTCCGGCCGGGACTAGGGCCTACAATGAGCAGTTCTTC,CSAPAGTRAYNEQFF
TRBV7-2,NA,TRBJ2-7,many,TGTGCCAGCAGCTTGGGGCCTGGGAACGAGCAGTACTTC,CASSLGPGNEQYF
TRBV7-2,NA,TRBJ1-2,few,TGTGCCAGCAGCTTAGAGGCAGGAAGAATCTATGGCTACACCTTC,CASSLEAGRIYGYTF
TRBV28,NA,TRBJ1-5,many,TGTGCCAGCAGTGCCTCGGGGGGAACCACTCAGCCCCAGCATTTT,CASSASGGTTQPQHF
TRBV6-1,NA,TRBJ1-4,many,TGTGCCAGCAGCCCCGAGGTTGGGGTGGGTGAAAAACTGTTTTTT,CASSPEVGVGEKLFF
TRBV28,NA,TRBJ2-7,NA,TGTGCCAGCAGGGGTACGACCCGCTACGAGCAGTACTTC,CASRGTTRYEQYF
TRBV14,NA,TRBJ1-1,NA,TGTGCCAGCAGCCAAGTAAGATGGTCCTCAGAGGGCAACACTGAAGCTTTCTTT,CASSQVRWSSEGNTEAFF
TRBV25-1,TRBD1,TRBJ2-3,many,TGTGCCAGCAGTGAGGGACAGGCAATTTCCACAGATACGCAGTATTTT,CASSEGQAISTDTQYF
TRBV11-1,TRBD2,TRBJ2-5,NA,TGTGCCAGCAGCGTCTTATACCCCGGGACTAGTGGAGAGACCCAGTACTTC,CASSVLYPGTSGETQYF
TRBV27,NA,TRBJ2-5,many,TGTGCCAGCAGCCCGAGGGCGGCCTCTCTCAAAGAGACCCAGTACTTC,CASSPRAASLKETQYF
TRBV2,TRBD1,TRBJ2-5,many,TGTGCCAGCCGACAGGGGTCACAAGAGACCCAGTACTTC,CASRQGSQETQYF
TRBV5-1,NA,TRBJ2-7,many,TGCGCCAGCAGCTTGGTGGCAGGACCCTACGAGCAGTACTTC,CASSLVAGPYEQYF
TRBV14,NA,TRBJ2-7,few,TGTGCCAGCAGCCAAGGAGGCCAGCCCTACGAGCAGTACTTC,CASSQGGQPYEQYF
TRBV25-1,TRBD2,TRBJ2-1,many,TGTGCCAGCAGTGAGTTTCTAGCGGAGTGGAGCTCCTACAATGAGCAGTTCTTC,CASSEFLAEWSSYNEQFF
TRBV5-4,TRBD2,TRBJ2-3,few,TGTGCCAGCAGCTCCGGGACTAGAGGCGCAGATACGCAGTATTTT,CASSSGTRGADTQYF
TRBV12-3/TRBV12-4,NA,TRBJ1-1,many,TGTGCCAGCAGCACCGCTACGACAGCTGAAGCTTTCTTT,CASSTATTAEAFF
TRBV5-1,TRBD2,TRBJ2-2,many,TGCGCCAGCAGCTTGGCCGGGAGGGACACCGGGGAGCTGTTTTTT,CASSLAGRDTGELFF
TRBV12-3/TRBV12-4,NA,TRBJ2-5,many,TGTGCCAGCAGGAACTCATTCGAGACCCAGTACTTC,CASRNSFETQYF
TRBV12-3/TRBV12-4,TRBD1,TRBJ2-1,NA,TGTGCCAGCAGTTTAACGACAGGGAGCTCCTACAATGAGCAGTTCTTC,CASSLTTGSSYNEQFF
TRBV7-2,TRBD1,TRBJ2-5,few,TGTGCCAGCACCCTGAGGGGGCGAGAGACCCAGTACTTC,CASTLRGRETQYF